The T cell receptor beta chain under discussion was sequenced for a study of shared clonotypes between healthy human individuals. At the level of the study: A donor's plate count was three for CD4 naive and three for CD4 memory; CD8 naive had two and CD8 memory one.

CD45RO negativity and positive selection for CCR7 defined naive CD8 cells, a population that excluded terminally differentiated effector memory CD45RA+ cells. Donation came from healthy HIV-negative adults that had no recent acute infections or vaccinations. From germline, CDR1 is SNHLY and CDR2 FYNNEI. With V trimmed by 7 bases and J by 2 bases, 11 bases remained unmatched. The CDR3 covers 16 residues. The repertoire was sequenced with immunoSEQ multiplex PCR; TCRdb's copy has only in-frame clones and lacks some. Among around 610,000 clones, about 96% were seen once, and the ten largest hold roughly 0.12%.

This clonotype originated in a woman aged 25-40 years in good health. The V gene is TRBV2, the J gene TRBJ2-3, with TRBD2 identical over 8 bases. What was sequenced was naive CD8+ T cells sorted from blood. CDR3 sequence (DNA): TGTGCCAGCATAAGGGTACTAGCGGAGACCACAGATACGCAGTATTTT. Its protein is CASIRVLAETTDTQYF.